A single T cell receptor (beta chain) is shown here with its context. As originally analysed: Nucleated cell counts were estimated from reference gene primer amplification. Here immunoSEQ multiplex PCR was the method, and the copy in TCRdb shows in-frame clones only, minus some. The V and J calls and the clone size are those of that table, but D and trimming were determined from the DNA. The sample yields about 120,000 clones, 87% seen once. Losses at the gene ends were 5 bases for V and 9 bases for J; bases not matched to a gene: 6. Germline loops: CDR1 SGHDT, CDR2 YYEEEE. This CDR3 contains 14 residues. These data belong to a study of blood T cell repertoires in COVID-19. Across the study: Samples taken during acute and convalescent COVID-19 were collected in the United States, Italy and Spain. The cDNA or gDNA used as material had been derived from T cells, B-cell-depleted T cells, or PBMCs.

The chain carries TRBV5-6 and TRBJ1-6; 9 bases agree with TRBD1. The sequence was obtained from a woman in her seventies with acute or convalescent COVID-19. Sequencing was performed on peripheral blood. The CDR3 spells CASSSGDRASPLHF. DNA of the CDR3: TGTGCCAGCAGTTCCGGGGACAGGGCTTCACCCCTCCACTTT.